The present T cell receptor beta chain was sequenced within a study of tumor-infiltrating lymphocytes in primary liver carcinoma. The CDR3 loop spans 19 amino acids. Germline V lookup: CDR1 MDHEN, CDR2 SYDVKM. Trimming stripped 7 bases from V and 4 bases from J, with 31 bases between. Co-extraction of both nucleic acids (RNA and DNA) used 20-30 mg of unsorted bulk tissue. A primer matching the constant region was used to make TCR beta cDNA from approximately 0.45 ug of total RNA. Slightly modified ARM-PCR, run as three nested multiplex PCR rounds, produced the TCR beta libraries. The first two PCR rounds used TRBV1-TRBV30 primers with a Cbeta primer, roughly 10 cycles each. TCRdb called the multiplex PCR reads again in MiXCR, with one record for every CDR3 protein. The sample has about 44,000 distinct CDR3 sequences, roughly 80% seen once. Turning to this clonotype: A much bigger clone sits one base away, suggesting this may be a read error.

The specimen was tumor-adjacent normal liver tissue. The receptor's source is a woman aged 30 to 39 with primary liver carcinoma and hepatitis B virus infection. This chain joins TRBV28 and TRBJ2-5, with D maybe TRBD2 (6 bases). In DNA, the CDR3 is TGTGCCAGCACCCACCTCGGGACCGGGGGAACGATATCCGGAGAGACCCAGTACTTC. Translating it yields CASTHLGTGGTISGETQYF.